This T cell receptor (beta chain) stems from a study of blood T cell repertoires in COVID-19. Study as a whole: COVID-19 samples collected from the United States, Italy and Spain covered acute and convalescent phases. Sample material is recorded as cDNA or gDNA derived from T cells, B-cell-depleted T cells, or PBMCs.

In the study's own analysis: Quantification of nucleated cells was approximated via reference gene primer amplification. Here immunoSEQ multiplex PCR was the method, and the copy in TCRdb shows in-frame clones only, minus some. The D gene and trimming were derived from the DNA, and the V and J assignments and clone size from that table. The repertoire consists of about 250,000 clones, with approximately 90% occurring once and the leading ten covering roughly 2.3%. The count of this clone is one. The study drew participants aged about 18 to 89 years from fewer than 30 US areas. Germline CDR1 and CDR2: GTSNPN and SVGIG (reference sequence). Between the trimmed V and J ends, which lost 1 base and 3 bases, there was a span of 6 bases. The CDR3 loop spans 12 amino acids.

The chain employs TRBV30 and TRBJ1-2, with TRBD1 as a possible D gene (6 bases). Source material: PBMCs or T cells enriched from blood (not recorded which). The TCR sequence derives from a woman between 18 and 30 years old who had recovered from COVID-19. DNA for the CDR3: TGTGCCTGGAGTGAGGGGGACTATGGCTACACCTTC. It specifies CAWSEGDYGYTF.